One and the same sample provided the 16 T cell receptor beta chains below, sequenced in a study of T-cell memory formation after mild COVID-19. MiXCR, applied by TCRdb to the 5' RACE reads, yields one record per CDR3 protein. The sample consists of 380,000 or so distinct CDR3 sequences, roughly 13% of them appearing once. Specimen: PBMCs or a T cell subset sorted from them (not recorded which). These receptors originate from a man aged 18 to 35 who had mild COVID-19 (a few samples of this study predate the infection). Cell type and time point are not known.

This chain uses TRBV7-8 with TRBJ1-4; D ambiguous. CDR3 length equals 15 residues. Trimming removed 5 bases at V and 7 bases at J, with 17 bases between. From germline, CDR1 is SGHVS and CDR2 FQNEAQ. CDR3 DNA: TGTGCCAGCAGCCCCATCGTGGAGGGCGGTGAAAAACTGTTTTTT. As protein: CASSPIVEGGEKLFF.

This clonotype has a handful of counts. The chain has TRBV11-2 and TRBJ2-2; possibly TRBD1 or TRBD2 for D (6 bases each). Trimming pared 3 bases from V and 3 bases from J, leaving 14 bases between. The germline gives CDR1 SGHAT, CDR2 FQNNGV. The CDR3 is 16 residues long. The CDR3 DNA is TGTGCCAGCAGCTTCCGTCGGGGGCCCGACACCGGGGAGCTGTTTTTT. It encodes CASSFRRGPDTGELFF.

This clonotype was seen many times. The chain employs TRBV7-9 and TRBJ1-6; D perhaps matches TRBD1 (5 bases). This CDR3 comprises 16 residues. Looked up from germline, CDR1 is SEHNR and CDR2 is FQNEAQ (reference sequence). V was shortened by 5 bases and J by 6 bases, with 17 bases between the two germline ends. The chain's CDR3 is CASSTLGATANSPLHF. The CDR3 DNA reads TGTGCCAGCAGCACCCTAGGGGCCACAGCTAATTCACCCCTCCACTTT.

In this sample, this clonotype turned up many times. The chain links TRBV5-1 to TRBJ2-3; D is undetermined. The CDR3 has 15 amino acids. Germline V gives CDR1 SGHRS, CDR2 YFSETQ. Trimming removed 3 bases from V and 0 bases from J, with 11 bases in between. Here the CDR3 reads CASSSLTGSTDTQYF. The CDR3 nucleotides are TGCGCCAGCAGCTCCCTTACTGGTAGCACAGATACGCAGTATTTT. Combining the CDR3 with reference TRBV5-1 and TRBJ2-3 gives the whole variable domain KAGVTQTPRYLIKTRGQQVTLSCSPISGHRSVSWYQQTPGQGLQFLFEYFSETQRNKGNFPGRFSGRQFSNSRSEMNVSTLELGDSALYLCASSSLTGSTDTQYFGPGTRLTVL.

The chain links TRBV5-4 to TRBJ2-7, with D unclear. Trimming took 1 base from V and 5 from J, leaving 13 bases between them. The CDR3 is made up of 14 amino acids. Germline values: CDR1 SGHNT, CDR2 YYREEE (reference sequence). As DNA, the CDR3 is TGTGCCAGCAGCTTGTCAGGACCCCTTGACGAGCAGTACTTC. Translation gives CASSLSGPLDEQYF.

This clonotype has at least ten counts. The rearrangement uses TRBV7-9 and TRBJ2-4; D perhaps matches TRBD1 (6 bases). The CDR3 extends over 16 amino acids. Trimming took off 4 bases at V and 5 bases at J, with 18 bases between the two ends. CDR1 is SEHNR and CDR2 is FQNEAQ in the germline V gene (reference sequence). The CDR3 region is CASSSWDTQGQNIQYF. The CDR3 nucleotides read TGTGCCAGCAGCTCTTGGGACACCCAAGGTCAAAACATTCAGTACTTC.

This clonotype was observed a few times. The V gene is TRBV28, the J gene TRBJ1-2; a possible D gene is TRBD1 (5 bases). The length of the CDR3 is 15 residues. Deletions cut 10 bases from V and 1 base from J, with 19 bases between. Germline V CDR1 and CDR2: MDHEN, SYDVKM. The CDR3 region is CATLPSGTNNYGYTF. Written as DNA, the CDR3 is TGTGCCACTCTACCGTCCGGGACGAATAACTATGGCTACACCTTC.

This chain links TRBV4-2 with TRBJ2-2; 10 nucleotides match TRBD1. Trimming at V came to 5 bases and at J to 6 bases, leaving 6 bases not matched to a gene. The CDR3 covers 15 residues. From germline, CDR1 is LGHNA and CDR2 YNFKEQ. The CDR3 DNA follows: TGTGCCAGCAGCACCGGGACAGGGGAAGCCGGGGAGCTGTTTTTT. Encoded protein: CASSTGTGEAGELFF.

This clonotype was detected only a few times. The V gene is TRBV4-1, the J gene TRBJ1-1; perhaps TRBD1 as D (5 bases). V lost 2 bases to trimming and J lost 1 base, with 11 bases between them. Germline V gives CDR1 MGHRA, CDR2 YSYEKL. The CDR3 loop spans 15 amino acids. CDR3 bases: TGCGCCAGCAGCCAACGACAGCGATCGAACACTGAAGCTTTCTTT. Its protein product is CASSQRQRSNTEAFF.

In its sample, this clonotype was seen a few times. The chain uses TRBV20-1 and TRBJ2-7; 7 nucleotides match TRBD1. The CDR3 loop spans 13 amino acids. Germline trimming cut 3 bases from V and 7 bases from J; bases unmatched to any gene: 9. Germline CDR1 and CDR2: DFQATT and SNEGSKA (reference sequence). CDR3 sequence reads: CSASEGAEQEQYF. In DNA form, the CDR3 reads TGCAGTGCTAGCGAGGGGGCCGAGCAAGAGCAGTACTTC.

The table lists this clonotype with many counts. The chain is built from TRBV2 and TRBJ2-1; 12 nucleotides align to TRBD1. Germline lookup yields CDR1 SNHLY and CDR2 FYNNEI. Trimming at V came to 6 bases and at J to 9 bases, leaving 9 bases not matched to a gene. The length of the CDR3 is 15 residues. CDR3 DNA sequence: TGTGCCAGCAGCGATCCGGGACAGGGGGCGCGTGAGCAGTTCTTC. Translated: CASSDPGQGAREQFF.

This clonotype has only a few counts. The rearrangement joins TRBV3-1 to TRBJ2-7; D may correspond to TRBD1 or TRBD2 (5 bases each). The V end lost 4 bases, the J end lost 3 bases, and 10 bases lay between the germline ends. The CDR3 has 13 residues. Germline V gives CDR1 LGHDT, CDR2 YNNKEL (reference sequence). This chain's CDR3 is CASSRGRNYEQYV. Here the CDR3 DNA reads TGTGCCAGCAGCCGGGGACGGAACTACGAGCAGTACGTC.

The J gene is TRBJ1-2, the V gene TRBV5-1; 7 nucleotides agree with TRBD1. V dropped 4 bases and J dropped 5; count of bases not matched to a gene: 8. Per germline, CDR1 SGHRS and CDR2 YFSETQ. The CDR3 covers 14 residues. CDR3 DNA sequence: TGCGCCAGCAGCATTACCCGGGACAGTTATGGCTACACCTTC. Translation: CASSITRDSYGYTF.

In this sample, this clonotype turned up a few times. The rearrangement uses TRBV7-2 and TRBJ2-1, with 13 bases that match TRBD2. Per the germline V gene, CDR1 is SGHTA and CDR2 is FQGNSA. The J segment lost 3 bases and the V segment lost 2 bases, leaving 13 bases of the junction unmatched. The CDR3 runs 20 residues. The CDR3 loop is CASSLTSSGLAGDSYNEQFF. The CDR3 coding sequence is TGTGCCAGCAGCTTAACCTCCAGCGGACTAGCGGGGGATAGCTACAATGAGCAGTTCTTC.

This clonotype was recorded once. The chain is built from TRBV7-2 and TRBJ2-7; D uncertain. The CDR3 contains 11 residues. Per the germline V gene, CDR1 is SGHTA and CDR2 is FQGNSA. V was trimmed by 5 bases and J by 5 bases, leaving 7 bases between them. This chain's CDR3 is CASSVDHEQYF. The CDR3 coding sequence is TGTGCCAGCAGCGTAGACCACGAGCAGTACTTC.

This clonotype was seen only a few times. This chain uses TRBV20-1 with TRBJ2-7; D is unresolved. V lost 1 base to trimming and J lost 0 bases, with 22 bases between them. Per the germline V gene, CDR1 is DFQATT and CDR2 is SNEGSKA (reference sequence). This CDR3 is 18 amino acids long. The CDR3 loop reads CSARANPQGKMSSYEQYV. DNA of the CDR3: TGCAGTGCTAGAGCCAACCCCCAAGGCAAGATGAGCTCCTACGAGCAGTACGTC.